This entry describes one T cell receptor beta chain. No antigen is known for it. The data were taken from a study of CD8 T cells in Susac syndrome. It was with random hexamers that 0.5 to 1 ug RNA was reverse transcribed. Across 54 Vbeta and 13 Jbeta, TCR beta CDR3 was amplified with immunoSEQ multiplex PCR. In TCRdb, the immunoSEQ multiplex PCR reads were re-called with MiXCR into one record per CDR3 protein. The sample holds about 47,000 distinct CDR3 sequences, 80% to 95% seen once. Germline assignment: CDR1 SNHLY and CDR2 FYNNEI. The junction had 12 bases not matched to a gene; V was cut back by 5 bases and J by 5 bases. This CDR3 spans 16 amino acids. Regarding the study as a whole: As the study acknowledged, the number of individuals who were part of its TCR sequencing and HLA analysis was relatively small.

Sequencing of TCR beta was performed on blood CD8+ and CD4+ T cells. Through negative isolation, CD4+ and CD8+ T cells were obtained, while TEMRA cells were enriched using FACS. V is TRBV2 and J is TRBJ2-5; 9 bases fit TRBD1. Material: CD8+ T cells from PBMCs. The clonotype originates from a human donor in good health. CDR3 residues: CASSWGPTGGVETQYF. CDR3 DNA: TGTGCCAGCAGTTGGGGACCGACAGGGGGAGTGGAGACCCAGTACTTC.